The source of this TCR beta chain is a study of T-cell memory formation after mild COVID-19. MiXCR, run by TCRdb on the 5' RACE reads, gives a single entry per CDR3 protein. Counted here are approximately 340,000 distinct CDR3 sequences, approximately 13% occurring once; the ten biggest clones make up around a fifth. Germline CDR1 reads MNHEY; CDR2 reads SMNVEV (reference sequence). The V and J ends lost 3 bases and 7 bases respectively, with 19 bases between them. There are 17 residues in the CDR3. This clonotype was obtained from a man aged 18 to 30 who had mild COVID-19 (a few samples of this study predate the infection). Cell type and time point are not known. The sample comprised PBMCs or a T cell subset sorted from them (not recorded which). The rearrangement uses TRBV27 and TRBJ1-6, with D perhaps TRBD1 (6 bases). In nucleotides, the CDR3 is TGTGCCAGCAGTTTCCAGGGACACCCAGGGGTCAATTCACCCCTCCACTTT. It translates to CASSFQGHPGVNSPLHF.